These 10 T cell receptor beta chains were all obtained from the same sample, sequenced in a study of lymphopenia after photon versus proton radiotherapy (dated by TCRdb to between 2019 and 2020). The receptor library was made with the immunoSEQ multiplex PCR assay. TCRdb holds this immuneACCESS table with in-frame rearrangements only. Some clones are missing; in checked studies, unresolved V genes explain under half, and the rest has no known cause. The sample profile shows 7,400 or so clones; 70% to 90% of them were found once. In total, the top ten clones hold 3.1% of the sample. The sequences come from peripheral blood, collected from a patient treated with photon-based radiotherapy. The receptor set was obtained from a woman aged 70 to 79 with pancreatic cancer.

This chain links TRBV14 with TRBJ1-2; D possibly corresponds to TRBD1 (6 bases). Trimming pared 5 bases from V and 4 bases from J, leaving 17 bases between. CDR3 length: 15 amino acids. CDR1 and CDR2 (germline): SGHDN, FVKESK. The CDR3 nucleotides are TGTGCCAGCAGCGCTACTGGGGGGCCTGGCTATGGCTACACCTTC. Its protein is CASSATGGPGYGYTF.

This chain connects TRBV29-1 to TRBJ2-1, with 7 bases fitting TRBD1. Germline CDR1 and CDR2: SQVTM and ANQGSEA. V shed 6 bases and J 1 base; nucleotides not matched to a gene: 3. CDR3 size: 13 residues. The CDR3: CSVATGSYNEQFF. CDR3 DNA: TGCAGCGTCGCGACAGGGTCCTACAATGAGCAGTTCTTC.

V and J are TRBV7-2 and TRBJ1-3; D remains ambiguous. Looked up from germline, CDR1 is SGHTA and CDR2 is FQGNSA. Trimming pared 1 base from V and 2 bases from J, leaving 6 bases between. This CDR3 has 14 residues. The CDR3 coding sequence is TGTGCCAGCAGCTTAGGGCAGCCTGGAAACACCATATATTTT. Translated: CASSLGQPGNTIYF.

The chain is built from TRBV27 and TRBJ1-1; no firm D call. With 2 bases removed from V and 1 base from J, the gap between germline ends came to 5 bases. The germline V gene has CDR1 MNHEY and CDR2 SMNVEV (reference sequence). The CDR3 extends over 13 amino acids. The CDR3 spells CASSLIPNTEAFF. The CDR3 coding sequence is TGTGCCAGCAGTTTAATCCCGAACACTGAAGCTTTCTTT.

The chain links TRBV7-2 to TRBJ2-2; unclear D gene. The CDR3 covers 15 residues. Germline V lookup: CDR1 SGHTA, CDR2 FQGNSA. Trimming pared 0 bases from V and 5 bases from J, leaving 10 bases between. CDR3 nucleotides: TGTGCCAGCAGCTTAGCAGTGGATTGGACCGGGGAGCTGTTTTTT. Translation gives CASSLAVDWTGELFF.

V is TRBV28 and J is TRBJ1-3; D is possibly TRBD1 (5 bases). This CDR3 has 16 amino acids. Germline CDR1 reads MDHEN; CDR2 reads SYDVKM. Trimming shortened V by 1 base and J by 0 bases, and 10 bases separated the two germline ends. CDR3 DNA sequence: TGTGCCAGCAGTTTATTGGGGGGAACCTCTGGAAACACCATATATTTT. Translation: CASSLLGGTSGNTIYF.

The rearrangement joins TRBV19 to TRBJ2-5, with D unclear. TRBJ2-7 matches the DNA end more closely, so the J call is doubtful. Germline V gives CDR1 LNHDA, CDR2 SQIVND (reference sequence). This CDR3 spans 12 amino acids. DNA for the CDR3: TGTGCCAGTGGAAGAGGCTCCTACGAGCAGTACTTC. This encodes CASGRGSYEQYF.

The chain links TRBV9 to TRBJ1-1, with 9 positions matching TRBD1. Trimming removed 3 bases from V and 7 bases from J; junction bases left unmatched: 4. The CDR3 is made up of 13 amino acids. Per germline, CDR1 SGDLS and CDR2 YYNGEE. The CDR3 coding sequence is TGTGCCAGCAGCGAGGGACAGGGTTATGAAGCTTTCTTT. It yields the protein CASSEGQGYEAFF. Complete variable domain (other parts from reference TRBV9 and TRBJ1-1): DSGVTQTPKHLITATGQRVTLRCSPRSGDLSVYWYQQSLDQGLQFLIQYYNGEERAKGNILERFSAQQFPDLHSELNLSSLELGDSALYFCASSEGQGYEAFFGQGTRLTVV.

V and J are TRBV5-4 and TRBJ1-1; a possible D gene is TRBD1 (6 bases). This CDR3 contains 15 residues. The germline V gene encodes CDR1 SGHNT and CDR2 YYREEE (reference sequence). V lost 4 bases and J 4 bases, leaving 17 bases between the germline ends. CDR3 DNA sequence: TGTGCCAGCAGCCCTACACAGGGACGGGCCACTGAAGCTTTCTTT. Its translation: CASSPTQGRATEAFF.

The chain carries TRBV14 and TRBJ2-1; D is uncertain. The length of the CDR3 is 16 residues. V was cut by 5 bases and J by 8 bases, with 22 bases left in between. Per the germline V gene, CDR1 is SGHDN and CDR2 is FVKESK. This CDR3 is CASSNHDWFLLDEQFF. The CDR3 region has the DNA TGTGCCAGCAGCAACCATGACTGGTTCCTATTGGATGAGCAGTTCTTC.